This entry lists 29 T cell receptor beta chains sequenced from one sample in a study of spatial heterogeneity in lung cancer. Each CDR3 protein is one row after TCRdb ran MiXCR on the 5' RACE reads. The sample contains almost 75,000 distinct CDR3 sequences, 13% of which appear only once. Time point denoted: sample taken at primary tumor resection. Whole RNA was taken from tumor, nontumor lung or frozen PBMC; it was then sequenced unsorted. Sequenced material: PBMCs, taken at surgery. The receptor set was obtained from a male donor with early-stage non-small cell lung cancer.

In DNA form, the CDR3 reads TGTGCCAGCTCACCCTCATTGGAGACCGGGACCCAGTACTTC. It yields the protein CASSPSLETGTQYF. The genes are TRBV18 and TRBJ2-5; no definite D call. Germline values: CDR1 KGHSH, CDR2 LQKENI. There are 14 residues in the CDR3. V lost 3 bases and J lost 7, with 15 bases in between.

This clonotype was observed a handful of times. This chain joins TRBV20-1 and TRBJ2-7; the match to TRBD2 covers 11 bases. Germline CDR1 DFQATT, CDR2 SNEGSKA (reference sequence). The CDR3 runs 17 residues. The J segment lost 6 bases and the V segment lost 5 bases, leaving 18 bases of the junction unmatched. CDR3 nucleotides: TGCAGTGCTTTAGGACTAGCGGGCCCTCCTCCTGGAGGCGAGCAGTACTTC. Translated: CSALGLAGPPPGGEQYF.

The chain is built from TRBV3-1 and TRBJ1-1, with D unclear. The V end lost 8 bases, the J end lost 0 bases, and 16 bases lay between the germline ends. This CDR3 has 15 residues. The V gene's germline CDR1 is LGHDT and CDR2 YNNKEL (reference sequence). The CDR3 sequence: CASGEDGRMNTEAFF. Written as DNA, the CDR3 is TGTGCCAGCGGCGAGGACGGAAGGATGAACACTGAAGCTTTCTTT.

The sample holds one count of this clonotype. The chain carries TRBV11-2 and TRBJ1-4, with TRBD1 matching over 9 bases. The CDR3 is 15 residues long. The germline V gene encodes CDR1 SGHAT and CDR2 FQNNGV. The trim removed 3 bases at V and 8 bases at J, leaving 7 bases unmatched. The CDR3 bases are TGTGCCAGCAGCTTTCCCAGGACAGGGGCGGAAAAACTGTTTTTT. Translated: CASSFPRTGAEKLFF.

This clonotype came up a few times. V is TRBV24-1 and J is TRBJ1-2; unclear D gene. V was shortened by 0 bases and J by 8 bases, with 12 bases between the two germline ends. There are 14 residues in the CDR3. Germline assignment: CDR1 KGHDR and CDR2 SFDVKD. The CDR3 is CATSDLSAHKGYTF. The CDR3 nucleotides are TGTGCCACCAGTGATTTGTCAGCACATAAGGGCTACACCTTC.

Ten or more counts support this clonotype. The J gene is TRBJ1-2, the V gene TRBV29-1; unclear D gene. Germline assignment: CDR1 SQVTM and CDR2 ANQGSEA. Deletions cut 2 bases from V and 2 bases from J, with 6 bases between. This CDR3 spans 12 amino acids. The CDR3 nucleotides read TGCAGCGTTGAACGGATAAACTATGGCTACACCTTC. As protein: CSVERINYGYTF.

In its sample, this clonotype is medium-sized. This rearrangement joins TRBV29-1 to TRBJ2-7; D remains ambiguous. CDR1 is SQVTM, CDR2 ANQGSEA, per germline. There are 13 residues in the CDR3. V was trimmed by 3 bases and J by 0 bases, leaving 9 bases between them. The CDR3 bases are TGCAGCGTTGAGGACCTTCACTCCTACGAGCAGTACTTC. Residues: CSVEDLHSYEQYF.

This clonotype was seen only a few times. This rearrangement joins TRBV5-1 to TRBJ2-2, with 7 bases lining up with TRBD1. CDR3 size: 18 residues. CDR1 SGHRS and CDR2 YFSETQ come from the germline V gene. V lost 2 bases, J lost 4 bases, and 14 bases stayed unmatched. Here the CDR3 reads CASSFPGQEAVGTGELFF. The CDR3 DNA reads TGCGCCAGCAGCTTTCCAGGACAGGAAGCCGTCGGCACCGGGGAGCTGTTTTTT.

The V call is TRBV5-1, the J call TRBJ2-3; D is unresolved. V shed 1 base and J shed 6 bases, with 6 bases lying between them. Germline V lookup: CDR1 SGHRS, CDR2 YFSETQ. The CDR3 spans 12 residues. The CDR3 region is CASSLRMDTQYF. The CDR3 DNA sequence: TGCGCCAGCAGCTTGCGGATGGATACGCAGTATTTT. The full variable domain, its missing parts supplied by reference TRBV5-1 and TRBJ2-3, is KAGVTQTPRYLIKTRGQQVTLSCSPISGHRSVSWYQQTPGQGLQFLFEYFSETQRNKGNFPGRFSGRQFSNSRSEMNVSTLELGDSALYLCASSLRMDTQYFGPGTRLTVL.

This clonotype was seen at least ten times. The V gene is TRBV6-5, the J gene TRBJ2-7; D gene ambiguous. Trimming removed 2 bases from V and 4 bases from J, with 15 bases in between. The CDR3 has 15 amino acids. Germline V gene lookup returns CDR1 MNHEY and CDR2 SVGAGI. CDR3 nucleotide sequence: TGTGCCAGCAGTTACGGGTCCCCTCCGACTTACGAGCAGTACTTC. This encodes CASSYGSPPTYEQYF.

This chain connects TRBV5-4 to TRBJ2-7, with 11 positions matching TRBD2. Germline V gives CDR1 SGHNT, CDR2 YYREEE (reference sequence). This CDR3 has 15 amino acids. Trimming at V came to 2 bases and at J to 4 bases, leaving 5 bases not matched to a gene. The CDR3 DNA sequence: TGTGCCAGCAGCTTTGAACTAGCGGGAGTATACGAGCAGTACTTC. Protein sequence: CASSFELAGVYEQYF.

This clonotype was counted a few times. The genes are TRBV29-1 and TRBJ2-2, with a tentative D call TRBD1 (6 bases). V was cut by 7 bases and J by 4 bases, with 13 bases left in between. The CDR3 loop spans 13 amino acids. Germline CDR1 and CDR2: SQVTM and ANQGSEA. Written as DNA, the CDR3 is TGCAGCGGTGCTAACAGGGTCACCGGGGAGCTGTTTTTT. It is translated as CSGANRVTGELFF.

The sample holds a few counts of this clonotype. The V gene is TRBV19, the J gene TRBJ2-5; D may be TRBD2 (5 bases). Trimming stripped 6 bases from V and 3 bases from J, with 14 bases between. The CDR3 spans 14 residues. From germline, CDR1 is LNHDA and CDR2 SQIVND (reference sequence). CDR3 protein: CASRSGSSKETQYF. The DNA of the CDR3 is TGTGCCAGTAGGTCGGGGAGTTCGAAAGAGACCCAGTACTTC.

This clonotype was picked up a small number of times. The CDR3 protein is CASRFELSGANVLTF. In DNA form, the CDR3 reads TGTGCCAGCAGATTCGAGCTCTCTGGGGCCAACGTCCTGACTTTC. The chain uses TRBV5-5 and TRBJ2-6; no clear D gene. From germline, CDR1 is SGHKS and CDR2 YYEKEE (reference sequence). The CDR3 extends over 15 amino acids. V shed 5 bases and J shed 0 bases, with 9 bases lying between them. The whole variable domain, filled in from reference TRBV5-5 and TRBJ2-6, reads DAGVTQSPTHLIKTRGQQVTLRCSPISGHKSVSWYQQVLGQGPQFIFQYYEKEERGRGNFPDRFSARQFPNYSSELNVNALLLGDSALYLCASRFELSGANVLTFGAGSRLTVL.

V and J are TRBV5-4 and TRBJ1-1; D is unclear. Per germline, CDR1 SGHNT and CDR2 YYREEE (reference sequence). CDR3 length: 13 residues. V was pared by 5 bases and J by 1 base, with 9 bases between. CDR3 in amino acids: CASRQEPNTEAFF. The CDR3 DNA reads TGTGCCAGCAGGCAAGAACCGAACACTGAAGCTTTCTTT.

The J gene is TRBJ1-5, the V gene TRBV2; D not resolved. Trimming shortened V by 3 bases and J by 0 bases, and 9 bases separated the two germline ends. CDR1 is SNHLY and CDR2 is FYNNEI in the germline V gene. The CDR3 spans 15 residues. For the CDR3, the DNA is TGTGCCAGCAGTGATCTCGGCCATAGCAATCAGCCCCAGCATTTT. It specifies CASSDLGHSNQPQHF.

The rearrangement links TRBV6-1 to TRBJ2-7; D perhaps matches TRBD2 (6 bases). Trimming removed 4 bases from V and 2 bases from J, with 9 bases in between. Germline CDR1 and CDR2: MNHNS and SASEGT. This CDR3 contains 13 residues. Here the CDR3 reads CASSGGITYEQYF. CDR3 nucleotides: TGTGCCAGCAGTGGCGGGATAACCTACGAGCAGTACTTC.

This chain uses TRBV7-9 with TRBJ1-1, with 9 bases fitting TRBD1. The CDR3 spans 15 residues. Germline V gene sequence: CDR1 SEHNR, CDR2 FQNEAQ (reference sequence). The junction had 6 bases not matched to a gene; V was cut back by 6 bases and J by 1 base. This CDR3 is CASRRDRVSNTEAFF. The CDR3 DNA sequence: TGTGCCAGCAGGAGGGACAGGGTCTCGAACACTGAAGCTTTCTTT.

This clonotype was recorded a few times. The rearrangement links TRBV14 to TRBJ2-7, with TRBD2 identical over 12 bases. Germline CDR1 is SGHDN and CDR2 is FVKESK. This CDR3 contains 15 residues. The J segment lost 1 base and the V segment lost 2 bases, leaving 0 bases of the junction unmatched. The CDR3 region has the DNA TGTGCCAGCAGCCAACTAGCGGGAGGGTCCTACGAGCAGTACTTC. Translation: CASSQLAGGSYEQYF.

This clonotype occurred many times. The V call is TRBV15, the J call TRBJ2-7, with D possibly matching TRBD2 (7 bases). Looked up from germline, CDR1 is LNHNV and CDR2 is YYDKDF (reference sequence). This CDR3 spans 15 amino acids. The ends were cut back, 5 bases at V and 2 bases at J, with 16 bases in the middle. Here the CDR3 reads CATSPMGGQAYEQYF. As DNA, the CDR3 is TGTGCCACCAGCCCGATGGGGGGGCAGGCCTACGAGCAGTACTTC.

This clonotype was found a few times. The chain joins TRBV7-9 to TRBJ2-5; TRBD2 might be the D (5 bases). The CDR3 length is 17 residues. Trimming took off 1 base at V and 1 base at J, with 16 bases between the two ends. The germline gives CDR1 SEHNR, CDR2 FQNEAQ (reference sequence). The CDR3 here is CASSLGHTNRGQETQYF. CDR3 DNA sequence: TGTGCCAGCAGCTTAGGCCATACGAACCGGGGCCAAGAGACCCAGTACTTC.

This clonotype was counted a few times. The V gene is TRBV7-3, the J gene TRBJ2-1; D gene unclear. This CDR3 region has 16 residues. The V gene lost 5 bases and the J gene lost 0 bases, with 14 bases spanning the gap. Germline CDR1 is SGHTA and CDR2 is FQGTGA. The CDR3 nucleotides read TGTGCCAGCAGCCTTCATGATCGTAGCTCCTACAATGAGCAGTTCTTC. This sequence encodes CASSLHDRSSYNEQFF.

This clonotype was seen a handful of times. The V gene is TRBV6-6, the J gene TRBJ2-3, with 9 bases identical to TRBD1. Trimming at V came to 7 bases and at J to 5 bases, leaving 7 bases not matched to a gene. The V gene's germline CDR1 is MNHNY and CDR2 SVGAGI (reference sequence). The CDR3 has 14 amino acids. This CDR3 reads CASTPTGGKDTQYF. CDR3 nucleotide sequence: TGTGCCAGCACTCCGACAGGGGGAAAAGATACGCAGTATTTT.

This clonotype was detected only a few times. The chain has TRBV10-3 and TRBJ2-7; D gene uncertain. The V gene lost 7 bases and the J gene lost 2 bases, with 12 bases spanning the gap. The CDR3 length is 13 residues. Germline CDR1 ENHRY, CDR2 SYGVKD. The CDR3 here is CAIMAWETYEQYF. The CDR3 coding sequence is TGTGCCATCATGGCATGGGAAACCTACGAGCAGTACTTC.

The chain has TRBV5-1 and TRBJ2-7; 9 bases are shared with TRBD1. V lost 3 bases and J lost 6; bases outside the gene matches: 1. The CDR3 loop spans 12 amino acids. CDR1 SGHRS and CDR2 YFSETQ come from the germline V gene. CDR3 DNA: TGCGCCAGCAGCTCGGACAGGGGCGAGCAGTACTTC. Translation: CASSSDRGEQYF. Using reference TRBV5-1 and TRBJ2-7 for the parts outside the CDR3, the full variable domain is KAGVTQTPRYLIKTRGQQVTLSCSPISGHRSVSWYQQTPGQGLQFLFEYFSETQRNKGNFPGRFSGRQFSNSRSEMNVSTLELGDSALYLCASSSDRGEQYFGPGTRLTVT.

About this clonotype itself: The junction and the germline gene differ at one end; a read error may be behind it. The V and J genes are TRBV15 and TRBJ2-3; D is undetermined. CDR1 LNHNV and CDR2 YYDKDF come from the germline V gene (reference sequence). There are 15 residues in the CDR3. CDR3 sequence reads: CVTSRRRTSTDTQYF. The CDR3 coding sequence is TGTGTCACCAGCAGAAGAAGAACTAGCACAGATACGCAGTATTTT.

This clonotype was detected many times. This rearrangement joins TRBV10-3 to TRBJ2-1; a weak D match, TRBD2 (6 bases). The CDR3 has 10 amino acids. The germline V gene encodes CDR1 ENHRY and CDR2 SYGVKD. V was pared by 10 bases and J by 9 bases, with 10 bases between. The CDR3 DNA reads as TGTGCCACGGCGGAGGGTGAGCAGTTCTTC. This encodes CATAEGEQFF.

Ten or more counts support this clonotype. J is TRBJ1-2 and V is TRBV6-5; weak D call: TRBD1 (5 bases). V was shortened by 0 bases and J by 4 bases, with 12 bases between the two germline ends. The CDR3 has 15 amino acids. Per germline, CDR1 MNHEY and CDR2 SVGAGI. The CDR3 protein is CASSYSQGLPYGYTF. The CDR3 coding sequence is TGTGCCAGCAGTTACTCCCAGGGACTGCCCTATGGCTACACCTTC.

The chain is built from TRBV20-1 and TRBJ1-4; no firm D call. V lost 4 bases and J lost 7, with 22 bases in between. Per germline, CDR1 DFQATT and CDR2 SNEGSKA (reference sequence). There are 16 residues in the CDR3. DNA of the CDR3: TGCAGTGCTAAAGACTATTTGCGGGGAGTAAGTGAAAAACTGTTTTTT. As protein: CSAKDYLRGVSEKLFF.